This T cell receptor beta chain was sequenced during a study of cytomegalovirus exposure and HLA in healthy donors. Study details: A subsequent analysis reported that the 120 or so validation repertoires were produced on the same platform that had also been used for the approximately 710 first-cohort repertoires.

As for this clone: Its antigen is undetermined.

This CDR3 region has 11 residues. V shed 11 bases and J shed 5 bases, with 12 bases lying between them. CDR1 is SEHNR and CDR2 is FQNEAQ in the germline V gene (reference sequence). Only in-frame clones appear in the TCRdb table, and some are missing; sequencing was by immunoSEQ multiplex PCR. Here the sample spans about 73,000 clones, 85% to 95% being singletons. Overall study findings and caveats: The study put some 150 TCR beta chains on its list as cytomegalovirus-associated.

The TCR comes from a man between 18 and 29 years old in good health and CMV-seronegative. The sequencing input was PBMCs. V is TRBV7-9 and J is TRBJ1-1; no reliable D call. The CDR3 nucleotides are TGTGCCCCAAGTCCAGATACTGAAGCTTTCTTT. It yields the protein CAPSPDTEAFF. Combining the CDR3 with reference TRBV7-9 and TRBJ1-1 gives the whole variable domain DTGVSQNPRHKITKRGQNVTFRCDPISEHNRLYWYRQTLGQGPEFLTYFQNEAQLEKSRLLSDRFSAERPKGSFSTLEIQRTEQGDSAMYLCAPSPDTEAFFGQGTRLTVV.